A single sample gave rise to the 9 T cell receptor beta chains below, sequenced in a study of control samples from healthy donors and cancer patients. Clones were sequenced by immunoSEQ multiplex PCR, and TCRdb holds only the in-frame ones, with some missing. The sample has approximately 140,000 clones; about 90% are singletons. Sample: blood. The receptors stem from a man between 18 and 29 years old in good health.

The chain carries TRBV7-9 and TRBJ2-3; D might be TRBD1 or TRBD2, each matching 5 bases. This CDR3 has 13 amino acids. Trimming took 1 base from V and 4 from J, leaving 6 bases between them. Germline CDR1 and CDR2: SEHNR and FQNEAQ (reference sequence). The CDR3 sequence is CASSLVGPDTQYF. As DNA, the CDR3 is TGTGCCAGCAGCTTAGTGGGACCAGATACGCAGTATTTT.

This chain links TRBV7-9 with TRBJ2-7; D is uncertain. The V end lost 2 bases, the J end lost 3 bases, and 11 bases lay between the germline ends. CDR3 length: 14 residues. CDR1 is SEHNR and CDR2 is FQNEAQ in the germline V gene (reference sequence). The CDR3 region has the DNA TGTGCCAGCAGCTTATCCTCGGCGTTCTACGAGCAGTACTTC. Protein: CASSLSSAFYEQYF.

Turning to this clone: Other nucleotide sequences from this sample produce the same CDR3. The chain uses TRBV2 and TRBJ1-1; D remains unclear. Trimming removed 1 base at V and 5 bases at J, with 2 bases between. CDR3 length: 11 amino acids. Looked up from germline, CDR1 is SNHLY and CDR2 is FYNNEI. Here the CDR3 reads CASSEGTEAFF. The CDR3 nucleotides read TGTGCCAGCAGTGAAGGTACTGAAGCTTTCTTT.

The chain links TRBV3-1 (or the pseudogene TRBV3-2) to TRBJ1-5; 7 bases line up with TRBD1. The J segment lost 4 bases and the V segment lost 3 bases, leaving 3 bases of the junction unmatched. Looked up from germline, CDR1 is LGHDT and CDR2 is YNNKEL (reference sequence). The CDR3 covers 14 residues. Here the CDR3 DNA reads TGTGCCAGCAGCCAGGGGACAGCGAATCAGCCCCAGCATTTT. Encoded protein: CASSQGTANQPQHF.

This clone was recorded only once. The chain employs TRBV6-5 and TRBJ1-1, with 7 positions matching TRBD1. The CDR3 length is 13 residues. Trimming cost V 8 bases and J 2 bases; bases outside gene matches: 5. CDR1 is MNHEY and CDR2 is SVGAGI in the germline V gene. The CDR3 coding sequence is TGTGCCAGCCTGCGGACAGGAAACACTGAAGCTTTCTTT. Translation gives CASLRTGNTEAFF.

The sample holds a few counts of this clone. Other DNA variants within this sample encode the same CDR3. The V and J genes are TRBV12-3 or TRBV12-4 and TRBJ1-2, with no clear D. Between the trimmed V and J ends, which lost 2 bases and 4 bases, there was a span of 8 bases. The CDR3 extends over 13 amino acids. In DNA, the CDR3 is TGTGCCAGCAGTTTATTCCAAGGCTATGGCTACACCTTC. This codes for CASSLFQGYGYTF.

The V call is TRBV27, the J call TRBJ1-2; 7 bases align to TRBD1. With 10 bases clipped from V and 7 bases from J, the junction kept 15 bases outside the gene matches. In germline, CDR1 is MNHEY, CDR2 SMNVEV (reference sequence). This CDR3 has 14 amino acids. This CDR3 is CATLAQSGTVGYTF. The CDR3 DNA reads as TGTGCCACCCTAGCCCAGTCAGGGACAGTTGGCTACACCTTC.

The chain joins TRBV25-1 to TRBJ1-2; weak D call: TRBD1 (6 bases). The CDR3 totals 16 residues. Looked up from germline, CDR1 is MGHDK and CDR2 is SYGVNS. The V gene lost 4 bases and the J gene lost 8 bases, with 23 bases spanning the gap. The CDR3 sequence: CASSARSRGDLRGYTF. The CDR3 DNA reads as TGTGCCAGCAGTGCTCGCAGCAGGGGCGACCTAAGGGGCTACACCTTC.

The chain employs TRBV6-4 and TRBJ1-5, with 10 bases aligning to TRBD1. V dropped 2 bases and J dropped 2; count of bases not matched to a gene: 3. The CDR3 is 16 amino acids. Germline CDR1 is MRHNA and CDR2 is SNTAGT. The CDR3: CASSDPGTGGNQPQHF. Written as DNA, the CDR3 is TGTGCCAGCAGTGACCCCGGGACAGGGGGCAATCAGCCCCAGCATTTT.